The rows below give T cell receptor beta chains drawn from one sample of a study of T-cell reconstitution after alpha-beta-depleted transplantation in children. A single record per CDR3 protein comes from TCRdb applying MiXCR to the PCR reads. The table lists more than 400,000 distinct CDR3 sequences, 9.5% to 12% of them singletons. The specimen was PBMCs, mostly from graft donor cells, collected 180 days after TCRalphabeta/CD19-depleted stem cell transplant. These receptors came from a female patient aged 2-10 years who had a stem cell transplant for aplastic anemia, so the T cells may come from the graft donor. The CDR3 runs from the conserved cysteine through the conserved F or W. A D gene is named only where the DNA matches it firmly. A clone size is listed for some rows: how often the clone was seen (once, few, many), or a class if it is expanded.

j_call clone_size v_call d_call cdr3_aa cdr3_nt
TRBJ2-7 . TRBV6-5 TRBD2 CASSYGLAGSQYEQYF TGTGCCAGCAGTTATGGGCTAGCGGGGAGTCAATACGAGCAGTACTTC
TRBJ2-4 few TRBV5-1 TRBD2 CASSPGLASPAKNIQYF TGCGCCAGCAGCCCGGGACTAGCGAGCCCCGCCAAAAACATTCAGTACTTC
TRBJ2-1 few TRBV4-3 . CASSRRALRANEQFF TGCGCCAGCAGCCGCCGGGCCTTAAGGGCCAATGAGCAGTTCTTC
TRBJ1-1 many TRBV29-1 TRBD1 CSVVGPRQGQMNTEAFF TGCAGCGTTGTGGGCCCCCGACAGGGTCAAATGAACACTGAAGCTTTCTTT
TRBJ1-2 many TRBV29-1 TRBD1 CSVGQGPSGYTF TGCAGCGTCGGACAGGGGCCTAGTGGCTACACCTTC
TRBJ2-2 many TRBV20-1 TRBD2 CSARGPGGEVTGELFF TGCAGTGCTAGAGGCCCCGGGGGGGAGGTCACCGGGGAGCTGTTTTTT
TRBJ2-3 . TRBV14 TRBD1 CASRRQGRTDTQYF TGTGCCAGCAGACGACAGGGGAGGACAGATACGCAGTATTTT
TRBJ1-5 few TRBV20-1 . CSASRDMGSNQPQHF TGCAGTGCTAGCCGTGACATGGGTAGCAATCAGCCCCAGCATTTT
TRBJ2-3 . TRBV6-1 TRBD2 CASSRSGTRSDTQYF TGTGCCAGCAGTCGTAGCGGGACTAGGTCAGATACGCAGTATTTT
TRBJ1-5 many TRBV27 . CASSPAGGRNQPQHF TGTGCCAGCAGTCCCGCAGGAGGGCGAAATCAGCCCCAGCATTTT